This entry features one TCR beta chain sequence. A multiplex PCR was run with 60 Vbeta primers and 13 Jbeta primers. Here immunoSEQ multiplex PCR was the method, and the copy in TCRdb shows in-frame clones only, minus some. The table shows about 120,000 clones, with roughly 82% occurring only once. The sample is drawn from a study of cytomegalovirus exposure and HLA in healthy donors. This CDR3 region has 14 residues. Germline CDR1 reads SGHTA; CDR2 reads FQGNSA. V was clipped by 5 bases and J by 0 bases, with 10 bases between them. The sample taken for sequencing was PBMCs. The V call is TRBV7-2, the J call TRBJ1-1; no clear D. The TCR originated in a human donor in good health. The CDR3 DNA is TGTGCCAGCAGCAAAACGAGAATGAACACTGAAGCTTTCTTT. Amino acid sequence: CASSKTRMNTEAFF.